This TCR beta chain was recorded in a study of technical replicates of blood from a few donors. Generated by immunoSEQ multiplex PCR, the TCRdb table keeps only in-frame clones and is missing some. The sample consists of 7,500 or so clones, 90% to 97% of them appearing once. The sequencing sample was made of PBMCs. The receptor comes from a human donor in good health.

The CDR3 coding sequence is TGTGCCAGCAGCTTAGTGGGGGGGAGGGCCAACGAGCAGTACTTC. Its translation: CASSLVGGRANEQYF. This rearrangement joins TRBV7-9 to TRBJ2-7; 7 positions match TRBD2. Germline CDR1 SEHNR, CDR2 FQNEAQ (reference sequence). The CDR3 sequence is 15 residues long. V was pared by 1 base and J by 5 bases, with 8 bases of the junction left unmatched.